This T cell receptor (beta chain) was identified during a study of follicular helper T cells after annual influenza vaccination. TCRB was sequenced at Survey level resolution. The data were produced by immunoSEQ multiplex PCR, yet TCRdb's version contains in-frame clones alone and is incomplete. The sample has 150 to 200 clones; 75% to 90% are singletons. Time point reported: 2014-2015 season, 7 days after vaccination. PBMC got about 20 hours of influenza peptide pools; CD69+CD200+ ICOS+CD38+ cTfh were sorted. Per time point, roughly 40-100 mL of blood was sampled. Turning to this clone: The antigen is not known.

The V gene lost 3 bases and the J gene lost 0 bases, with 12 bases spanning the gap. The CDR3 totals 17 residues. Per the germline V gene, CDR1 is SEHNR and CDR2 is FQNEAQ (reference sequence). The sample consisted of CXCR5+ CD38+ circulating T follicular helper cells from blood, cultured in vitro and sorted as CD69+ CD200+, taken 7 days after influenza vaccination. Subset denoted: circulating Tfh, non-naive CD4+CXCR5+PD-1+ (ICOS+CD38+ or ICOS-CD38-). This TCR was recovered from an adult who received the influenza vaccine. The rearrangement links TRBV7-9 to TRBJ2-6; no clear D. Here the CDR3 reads CASSFFIIRSGANVLTF. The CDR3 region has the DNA TGTGCCAGCAGCTTTTTCATTATCCGCTCTGGGGCCAACGTCCTGACTTTC.